This TCR beta chain was sequenced for a study of vaccination and CD4 T cells after COVID-19. Study context: Convalescent individuals numbered four females and six males, two being Hispanic.

An Oncomine TCR Beta short-read assay was used to sequence the DNA from cultured CD4+ T cells. MiXCR was run by TCRdb on the PCR reads, yielding one entry per CDR3 protein. The repertoire holds approximately 11,000 distinct CDR3 sequences, with roughly 45% as singletons. A note on this clonotype: Its antigen is unknown.

Documented treatment: roughly 10-day PBMC culture with coronavirus spike peptide pools or control peptides (ViraFEST assay). Expansion of antigen-specific T cells with peptide pools by ViraFEST preceded sequencing of TCRs. Study-level findings and limits: Convalescent patients' clones that were vaccine-specific were spike mono-reactive in 304 of 307 cases.

Sequencing was carried out using CD4+ T cells from blood, cultured in vitro. This receptor was taken from a human donor who had recovered from COVID-19.

The CDR3 DNA is TGTGCCAGCAGCTTAGAGGGGCAGAAGAACACTGAAGCTTTCTTT. Its protein is CASSLEGQKNTEAFF. V and J are TRBV7-9 and TRBJ1-1; the D gene is possibly TRBD1 (5 bases). Trimming took off 1 base at V and 1 base at J, with 10 bases between the two ends. This CDR3 is 15 amino acids long. CDR1 and CDR2 from the germline V gene are SEHNR and FQNEAQ (reference sequence).